This TCR beta chain comes out of a study of blood T cell repertoires in COVID-19. Some clones are missing from TCRdb's copy, which holds only in-frame ones; the method was immunoSEQ multiplex PCR. This sample has 180,000 or so clones; roughly 86% occur once, and the top ten carry roughly 2.9%. Germline V gives CDR1 ENHRY, CDR2 SYGVKD. The CDR3 extends over 15 amino acids. V trimming: 2 bases; J trimming: 3 bases; junction bases outside the gene matches: 6. The specimen was peripheral blood. This TCR came from a woman younger than 45 with active or convalescent COVID-19. V usage is TRBV10-3 and J usage is TRBJ1-1, with 7 positions matching TRBD1. CDR3 residues: CAISEVEGADTEAFF. Written as DNA, the CDR3 is TGTGCCATCAGTGAGGTAGAGGGGGCGGACACTGAAGCTTTCTTT.